The 15 T cell receptor beta chains listed next were all sequenced from one sample in a study of CD8 T cells in ankylosing spondylitis. TCRdb reprocessed the 5' RACE reads via MiXCR and lists one record per CDR3 protein. The repertoire holds 250,000 or so distinct CDR3 sequences, with roughly a tenth as singletons. The sequenced sample was blood, either unsorted or a sorted T cell fraction (not recorded which). The source of these receptors is a male donor with ankylosing spondylitis or in good health (not recorded which).

This clonotype was seen a handful of times. This rearrangement joins TRBV12-3 or TRBV12-4 to TRBJ2-5; D perhaps matches TRBD1 (6 bases). V was trimmed by 2 bases and J by 1 base, leaving 11 bases between them. The CDR3 contains 15 residues. The CDR3 DNA is TGTGCCAGCAGTTTATCTGGGGGCCTCCAAGAGACCCAGTACTTC. Protein: CASSLSGGLQETQYF.

This clonotype was observed a handful of times. The chain couples TRBV4-1 to TRBJ1-1, with 9 bases fitting TRBD1. Per the germline V gene, CDR1 is MGHRA and CDR2 is YSYEKL. The V and J ends lost 3 bases and 13 bases, in that order; junction bases with no gene match: 12. The CDR3 extends over 14 amino acids. This CDR3 is CASSQPGQGRVGFF. CDR3 coding DNA: TGCGCCAGCAGCCAGCCGGGACAGGGACGGGTAGGTTTCTTT.

This clonotype appeared many times. The chain employs TRBV12-3 or TRBV12-4 and TRBJ2-3, with D maybe TRBD2 (6 bases). CDR3 length equals 13 residues. V lost 3 bases and J 8 bases, leaving 12 bases between the germline ends. The CDR3 DNA reads TGTGCCAGCAGTTTGGGGGACTTCGGTACGCAGTATTTT. This encodes CASSLGDFGTQYF.

The table lists this clonotype with many counts. The rearrangement uses TRBV20-1 and TRBJ2-1, with TRBD2 matching 10 bases. The V segment lost 7 bases and the J segment 7 bases; nucleotides outside the gene matches: 13. This CDR3 is built from 15 residues. The germline V gene has CDR1 DFQATT and CDR2 SNEGSKA (reference sequence). The CDR3 DNA is TGCAGTGATTTCCAGCGGGAGGGCCTGGGGAATGAGCAGTTCTTC. Protein: CSDFQREGLGNEQFF.

At least ten counts were recorded for this clonotype. The J gene is TRBJ2-1, the V gene TRBV5-6; TRBD2 matches 8 bases. Trimming removed 4 bases from V and 1 base from J; junction bases left unmatched: 7. There are 16 residues in the CDR3. Germline lookup yields CDR1 SGHDT and CDR2 YYEEEE. CDR3 sequence reads: CASSGPAGDSYNEQFF. The CDR3 region has the DNA TGTGCCAGCAGCGGCCCAGCGGGGGATTCCTACAATGAGCAGTTCTTC.

This clonotype was observed many times. V is TRBV20-1 and J is TRBJ2-1; no definite D call. Trimming pared 3 bases from V and 7 bases from J, leaving 22 bases between. The V gene's germline CDR1 is DFQATT and CDR2 SNEGSKA (reference sequence). This CDR3 region has 16 residues. CDR3 region: CSASDRARPPPNEQFF. The CDR3 DNA sequence: TGCAGTGCTAGTGATAGGGCGAGACCCCCACCAAATGAGCAGTTCTTC.

The genes are TRBV5-1 and TRBJ2-1; D is unclear. The ends were cut back, 4 bases at V and 9 bases at J, with 14 bases in the middle. CDR1 and CDR2 (germline): SGHRS, YFSETQ. The CDR3 runs 13 residues. CDR3 loop: CASSPVEVGEQFF. The CDR3 nucleotides are TGCGCCAGCAGCCCGGTCGAGGTTGGTGAGCAGTTCTTC.

The CDR3 here is CASSQDVGGRADYEQYF. The CDR3 DNA reads TGTGCCAGCAGCCAAGATGTAGGGGGTAGGGCTGACTACGAGCAGTACTTC. This rearrangement joins TRBV3-1 to TRBJ2-7; tentative D call: TRBD1 (6 bases). The CDR3 is made up of 17 amino acids. Germline lookup yields CDR1 LGHDT and CDR2 YNNKEL (reference sequence). Trimming left V 0 bases short and J 3 bases short, with 18 bases between.

This clonotype was counted at least ten times. V gene TRBV6-5 combines with J gene TRBJ1-2; no firm D call. Per germline, CDR1 MNHEY and CDR2 SVGAGI. Trimming removed 0 bases from V and 0 bases from J, with 8 bases in between. The CDR3 contains 15 residues. Written as DNA, the CDR3 is TGTGCCAGCAGTTACTCGGACCGGCCTAACTATGGCTACACCTTC. Its translation: CASSYSDRPNYGYTF.

This clonotype came up many times. V and J are TRBV5-1 and TRBJ2-7, with 7 bases identical to TRBD1. The germline gives CDR1 SGHRS, CDR2 YFSETQ. V lost 8 bases, J lost 5 bases, and 10 bases stayed unmatched. CDR3 length: 13 residues. The CDR3 nucleotides read TGCGCCAGTTCCACAGGGGTCGAAAACGAGCAGTACTTC. Translated: CASSTGVENEQYF.

The chain combines TRBV28 with TRBJ2-1; possibly TRBD2 for D (5 bases). CDR1 and CDR2 (germline): MDHEN, SYDVKM. The CDR3 has 15 residues. Between the trimmed V and J ends, which lost 3 bases and 3 bases, there was a span of 12 bases. CDR3 bases: TGTGCCAGCAGTTTTTACCGGGCGGGCTACAATGAGCAGTTCTTC. Translated, it gives CASSFYRAGYNEQFF.

This clonotype was detected ten times or more. This rearrangement joins TRBV29-1 to TRBJ2-5; D may be TRBD1 (6 bases). Germline V CDR1 and CDR2: SQVTM, ANQGSEA. This CDR3 spans 13 amino acids. V lost 6 bases to trimming and J lost 4 bases, with 15 bases between them. CDR3 sequence reads: CSVRDIVAETQYF. The CDR3 DNA reads TGCAGCGTGAGGGACATTGTGGCAGAGACCCAGTACTTC.

At least ten counts were recorded for this clonotype. The genes are TRBV5-1 and TRBJ2-3; D gene ambiguous. V was shortened by 1 base and J by 0 bases, with 9 bases between the two germline ends. The CDR3 is 15 amino acids. Germline V gene sequence: CDR1 SGHRS, CDR2 YFSETQ. CDR3 bases: TGCGCCAGCAGCTTGAGGCCAATCAGCACAGATACGCAGTATTTT. Residues: CASSLRPISTDTQYF.

This clonotype has at least ten counts. The chain uses TRBV7-2 and TRBJ2-1, with TRBD2 matching over 8 bases. Germline trimming cut 8 bases from V and 8 bases from J; bases unmatched to any gene: 14. Germline V gives CDR1 SGHTA, CDR2 FQGNSA. CDR3 length equals 15 residues. CDR3 sequence reads: CASGEAGVGLDEQFF. DNA for the CDR3: TGTGCCAGCGGCGAAGCGGGAGTCGGGCTCGATGAGCAGTTCTTC.

This clonotype came up many times. V is TRBV15 and J is TRBJ2-5; D gene unclear. CDR1 is LNHNV and CDR2 is YYDKDF in the germline V gene (reference sequence). Trimming removed 3 bases from V and 4 bases from J, with 12 bases in between. The length of the CDR3 is 14 residues. The CDR3 coding sequence is TGTGCCACCAGCAGGGACCATTCAGGAGAGACCCAGTACTTC. Protein product: CATSRDHSGETQYF.